This TCR beta chain was identified in a study of CD8+CD57+ T cells in acquired aplastic anemia. Genomic DNA templated the TCR beta VDJ and CDR3 profiling. A single record per CDR3 protein comes from TCRdb applying MiXCR to the reads. The repertoire has some 180,000 distinct CDR3 sequences, roughly half of them found once; the top ten carry around 2.7%. This CDR3 region has 15 residues. From germline, CDR1 is LNHNV and CDR2 YYDKDF (reference sequence). Trimming pared 1 base from V and 8 bases from J, leaving 15 bases between. The chain uses TRBV15 and TRBJ1-3, with D hard to call. This TCR was recovered from a human donor in good health. Material: sorted CD4+, CD8+, or CD8+CD57+ T cells (not recorded which) from PBMCs. CDR3 protein: CATSRVRGLLDTIYF. The CDR3 DNA reads TGTGCCACCAGCAGAGTGAGAGGGTTGCTTGACACCATATATTTT.